Sequencing of this T cell receptor beta chain was carried out in a study of T cells in Graves' hyperthyroidism and ophthalmopathy (dated by TCRdb to between 2019 and 2020). Regarding the complete study: Peripheral blood samples were taken at initial diagnosis, before any treatment was given. Thyroid tissue and blood T-cell repertoires from about six Graves' hyperthyroidism patients were also compared in the study. A discovery cohort of approximately 100 patients, 43 with Graves' ophthalmopathy and 55 to 60 with stable Graves' hyperthyroidism, was used to find distinguishing TCR V-J signatures. An independent validation cohort of about 20 hyperthyroidism patients and about 15 patients who later progressed to ophthalmopathy tested prospective prediction of ophthalmopathy. The paper describes TCR Vbeta CDR3 sequencing of 135 peripheral blood samples, made up of 43 ophthalmopathy patients, around 73 hyperthyroidism patients and 17 progressor patients. Once sampling was done, hyperthyroidism patients were given methimazole at a starting dose of 30 mg daily, whereas ophthalmopathy patients were given high-dose intravenous methylprednisolone. For training and testing, the 100 patients in the discovery cohort were randomly divided in a 7:3 ratio.

The junction carries 7 bases between V and J, which are trimmed by 6 bases and 1 base respectively. Reading from cysteine to phenylalanine, the CDR3 counts 13 amino acids. Only CDR3 DNA remains: 39 bases, in frame from the first base. Moderately to severely active disease, a Clinical Activity Score of at least 3, a NOSPECS grade of at least 4, and a duration under 3 months were present in ophthalmopathy patients. Any patient with an uncontrolled infection, another autoimmune disease, pregnancy or lactation was excluded. Diagnoses relied on clinical symptoms, serum thyroxine and TRAb, thyroid ultrasound and orbital computed tomography. PBMCs were isolated from about 9.2 ml of fresh peripheral blood by Ficoll-Paque density gradient centrifugation. Trizol reagent was used to extract total RNA, and RNA quality was then checked on an Agilent 2100 Bioanalyzer. The full study reports these points: No statistical method was used to fix the sample size in advance, and group allocation was not hidden from the investigators. In validation, the model predicted progression to ophthalmopathy a median of about 5.9 months before onset, with around 70% sensitivity and 72.22% specificity. Most expanded thyroid clonotypes (frequency above 0.001) were also detected in blood, suggesting blood repertoires may reflect thyroid immune responses. In cross-validation, a model built on a 13 V-J signature told ophthalmopathy apart from stable hyperthyroidism with under 90% sensitivity and roughly 81% specificity, and in testing the same model reached 80%/75%.

Worth noting for this clonotype: There is no known antigen for this receptor. Within one base of it there is no much larger clone, and no base qualities were kept.

Amplification of TCR beta CDR3 regions was carried out from RNA transcripts. The first round of RT-PCR for the TCR CDR3 was performed with the HTBI primer set and the Qiagen OneStep RT-PCR kit. Libraries were constructed in a second round of multiplex PCR, after which size selection and purification were carried out. The libraries were sequenced on an Illumina HiSeq2000 using paired-end 100 bp reads. The authors' pipeline ran thus. SOAPnuke was used to process the raw data, removing reads that contained adapters or uncalled bases, had a mean Phred below 15, or lacked an exact match to the constant primer or identifier. High-quality paired reads were merged with COPE v1.2.5, and unique nucleotide sequences were defined as clonotypes. MiTCR v1.1 was used to align the clonotypes against IMGT TRBV, TRBD and TRBJ reference segments. The analysis was restricted to V-J combinations with a frequency above 0.0001, which together covered around 99% of the repertoires. A TCS score was defined as the ratio of F50 (clonal expansion) to E x V (chaos), with BLOSUM62-based TCRdist applied between CDR3 peptides within each V-J. Welch's t-statistics and random forest reduced around 520 V-J features to 10 to 15, which were used in a naive Bayes classifier (R e1071). The public sequencing data were trimmed at Q25 with fastp and processed into clonotypes with MiXCR by TCRdb, which kept only in-frame beta chains. All rows with the same CDR3 protein become a single entry with the most common DNA and genes. The V and J calls come from TCRdb's annotation, not from the publication. The sample table contains about 270,000 distinct CDR3 sequences; only one count was recorded for roughly 22% of them. The ten largest clones take up 50% to 75% of the sample.

The clonotype was recovered from a man aged 25 to 40 with Graves' ophthalmopathy. The sample was blood. The chain is made from TRBV12-3 or TRBV12-4 and TRBJ2-1, with the D gene uncertain. Here the CDR3 is given as CASRSKSYNEQFF. The nucleotides are TGTGCCAGCAGATCCAAATCCTACAATGAGCAGTTCTTC.